These 24 T cell receptor beta chains were sequenced from one sample in a study of CD8+CD57+ T cells in acquired aplastic anemia. CD8+CD57+ cell expansion had been shown by flow cytometry in patients chosen for sequencing. For CDR3 and TCR beta VDJ profiling, genomic DNA was the template used. A single record per CDR3 protein comes from TCRdb applying MiXCR to the reads. The repertoire holds under 200,000 distinct CDR3 sequences, less than 50% seen once, with 25% to 35% in the top ten. The sequenced material came from sorted CD4+, CD8+, or CD8+CD57+ T cells (not recorded which) from PBMCs. These receptors were obtained from a human donor with aplastic anemia.

This clonotype came up many times. The V gene is TRBV6-2 or TRBV6-3, the J gene TRBJ1-2; D unclear. Trimming pared 7 bases from V and 2 bases from J, leaving 14 bases between. This CDR3 contains 14 residues. Per the germline V gene, CDR1 is MNHEY and CDR2 is SVGEGT. CDR3 protein: CASKSFPANYGYTF. CDR3 DNA: TGTGCCAGCAAATCCTTCCCGGCGAACTATGGCTACACCTTC.

To note about this clonotype: The junction does not match germline at one end; this may be a read error. The CDR3 here is CASSPSTKGDSLSGANALTF. The CDR3 nucleotides are TGTGCCAGCAGCCCCTCCACGAAGGGGGACAGTCTCTCTGGGGCCAACGCCCTGACTTTC. V gene TRBV13 combines with J gene TRBJ2-6; 7 bases match TRBD1. The germline CDR1 and CDR2 sequences are PRHDT and FYEKMQ (reference sequence). This CDR3 spans 20 amino acids.

This clonotype was observed once. It is likely a read error, because the conserved phenylalanine at the end of the CDR3 is missing. The genes are TRBV29-1 and TRBJ1-2, with 7 bases fitting TRBD1. The CDR3 runs 13 residues. V lost 8 bases and J lost 1; bases outside the gene matches: 7. CDR1 and CDR2 (germline): SQVTM, ANQGSEA. Here the CDR3 reads CSLGDSYNYGYTL. CDR3 bases: TGCAGCTTGGGGGACAGTTATAACTATGGCTACACCCTC.

Ten or more counts support this clonotype. The CDR3 bases are TGTGCCAGCAGCACCGACAGGGCGGGCACTGAAGCTTTCTTT. Its protein is CASSTDRAGTEAFF. The chain links TRBV6-1 to TRBJ1-1; 7 bases fit TRBD1. CDR1 is MNHNS and CDR2 is SASEGT in the germline V gene. CDR3 length equals 14 residues. Trimming cost V 6 bases and J 4 bases; bases outside gene matches: 8.

The chain has TRBV25-1 and TRBJ2-5; no reliable D call. Germline V gene lookup returns CDR1 MGHDK and CDR2 SYGVNS. This CDR3 has 14 amino acids. Trimming pared 2 bases from V and 4 bases from J, leaving 11 bases between. CDR3 sequence: CASSEGLDPETQYF. The CDR3 DNA is TGTGCCAGCAGTGAAGGGTTAGATCCAGAGACCCAGTACTTC. Full variable domain (outside the CDR3, taken from reference TRBV25-1 and TRBJ2-5): EADIYQTPRYLVIGTGKKITLECSQTMGHDKMYWYQQDPGMELHLIHYSYGVNSTEKGDLSSESTVSRIRTEHFPLTLESARPSHTSQYLCASSEGLDPETQYFGPGTRLLVL.

J is TRBJ2-1 and V is TRBV24-1; TRBD2 matches at 7 bases. J lost 5 bases, V lost 2 bases, and 8 bases had no gene match. The CDR3 extends over 16 amino acids. Germline CDR1 is KGHDR and CDR2 is SFDVKD. The CDR3 loop is CATSDSGLVGNNEQFF. The CDR3, as DNA: TGTGCCACCAGTGATTCCGGACTAGTGGGAAACAATGAGCAGTTCTTC.

This clonotype has ten or more counts. The CDR3 sequence is CASSFYGGWTYEQYF. The CDR3 nucleotides are TGCGCCAGCAGCTTCTATGGGGGATGGACCTACGAGCAGTACTTC. V gene TRBV5-1 combines with J gene TRBJ2-7; the D gene could be TRBD1 or TRBD2 (5 bases each). The CDR3 is 15 residues long. Germline loops: CDR1 SGHRS, CDR2 YFSETQ. Trimming cost V 2 bases and J 2 bases, with 14 bases left between them.

The V and J genes are TRBV20-1 and TRBJ1-2; perhaps TRBD1 as D (5 bases). The V gene's germline CDR1 is DFQATT and CDR2 SNEGSKA (reference sequence). V was clipped by 0 bases and J by 3 bases, with 14 bases between them. The length of the CDR3 is 15 residues. DNA for the CDR3: TGCAGTGCTAGAGAGGAGGGGCAGGGCCACTATGGCTACACCTTC. This gives the protein CSAREEGQGHYGYTF.

This chain connects TRBV10-3 to TRBJ2-5; TRBD1 matches at 12 bases. Germline-derived CDR1 and CDR2 are ENHRY and SYGVKD. V lost 4 bases and J lost 5; bases outside the gene matches: 8. This CDR3 has 16 amino acids. CDR3: CAISVGGTGGVETQYF. CDR3 DNA sequence: TGTGCCATCAGTGTTGGCGGGACAGGGGGCGTCGAGACCCAGTACTTC.

V is TRBV29-1 and J is TRBJ2-7, with TRBD2 as a possible D gene (6 bases). CDR1 and CDR2 (germline): SQVTM, ANQGSEA. The V end was cut by 5 bases, the J end by 4 bases, with 18 bases between. The CDR3 consists of 14 residues. The DNA of the CDR3 is TGCAGCGTTTCCCCGTCCGGGACTTCTTACGAGCAGTACTTC. Its translation is CSVSPSGTSYEQYF.

This clonotype has just a few counts. The chain is built from TRBV7-9 and TRBJ1-2; D ambiguous. CDR1 is SEHNR, CDR2 FQNEAQ, per germline (reference sequence). The CDR3 totals 13 residues. The V end lost 0 bases, the J end lost 2 bases, and 4 bases lay between the germline ends. DNA of the CDR3: TGTGCCAGCAGCTTAGCACAGAACTATGGCTACACCTTC. It specifies CASSLAQNYGYTF.

The chain recombines TRBV24-1 with TRBJ2-3; no firm D call. This CDR3 comprises 13 residues. Between the trimmed V and J ends, which lost 4 bases and 6 bases, there was a span of 10 bases. Per germline, CDR1 KGHDR and CDR2 SFDVKD. CDR3 DNA: TGTGCCACCAGTGAGTCCTTTCGGGATACGCAGTATTTT. Amino acids: CATSESFRDTQYF.

This clonotype showed up many times. The CDR3 sequence is CATSSGTGYGELFF. CDR3 DNA: TGTGCCACCAGTTCGGGGACAGGGTACGGGGAGCTGTTTTTT. The genes are TRBV24-1 and TRBJ2-2, with TRBD1 matching over 9 bases. The CDR3 sequence is 14 residues long. Losses at the gene ends were 6 bases for V and 7 bases for J; bases not matched to a gene: 5. Germline V CDR1 and CDR2: KGHDR, SFDVKD.

The gene calls are TRBV29-1 and TRBJ1-2; possibly TRBD1 for D (6 bases). Between the trimmed V and J ends, which lost 6 bases and 0 bases, there was a span of 11 bases. The CDR3 is 13 residues long. Germline values: CDR1 SQVTM, CDR2 ANQGSEA. The CDR3 DNA sequence: TGCAGCGTAACGACAGGAGCTAACTATGGCTACACCTTC. Its protein product is CSVTTGANYGYTF. Complete variable domain (other parts from reference TRBV29-1 and TRBJ1-2): SAVISQKPSRDICQRGTSLTIQCQVDSQVTMMFWYRQQPGQSLTLIATANQGSEATYESGFVIDKFPISRPNLTFSTLTVSNMSPEDSSIYLCSVTTGANYGYTFGSGTRLTVV.

The rearrangement uses TRBV11-2 and TRBJ1-1; 12 bases are a match to TRBD1. From germline, CDR1 is SGHAT and CDR2 FQNNGV. The CDR3 contains 17 residues. Losses at the gene ends were 5 bases for V and 3 bases for J; bases not matched to a gene: 10. This CDR3 reads CASSPGQGASLDTEAFF. Written as DNA, the CDR3 is TGTGCCAGCAGCCCGGGACAGGGGGCAAGTTTGGACACTGAAGCTTTCTTT.

As DNA, the CDR3 is TGTGCCATCAGCGGGACAGACTACGAGCAGTACTTC. This codes for CAISGTDYEQYF. This chain joins TRBV10-3 and TRBJ2-7, with 7 bases that match TRBD1. Germline assignment: CDR1 ENHRY and CDR2 SYGVKD. After removal of 6 bases from V and 3 bases from J, the junction contained 2 bases not matched to a gene. The CDR3 is 12 amino acids.

The chain links TRBV7-8 to TRBJ1-1, with D possibly being TRBD1 (6 bases). Looked up from germline, CDR1 is SGHVS and CDR2 is FQNEAQ. This CDR3 region has 16 residues. Deletions cut 0 bases from V and 1 base from J, with 12 bases between. The CDR3 is CASSLARGHPNTEAFF. The CDR3 DNA reads as TGTGCCAGCAGCTTAGCGAGGGGACATCCGAACACTGAAGCTTTCTTT. The entire variable domain, with the rest obtained from reference TRBV7-8 and TRBJ1-1, is as follows: GAGVSQSPRYKVAKRGQDVALRCDPISGHVSLFWYQQALGQGPEFLTYFQNEAQLDKSGLPSDRFFAERPEGSVSTLKIQRTQQEDSAVYLCASSLARGHPNTEAFFGQGTRLTVV.

This clonotype was observed at least ten times. The rearrangement joins TRBV9 to TRBJ2-7; D perhaps matches TRBD2 (7 bases). Trimming pared 3 bases from V and 2 bases from J, leaving 15 bases between. Germline loops: CDR1 SGDLS, CDR2 YYNGEE. The CDR3 loop spans 15 amino acids. The CDR3 region has the DNA TGTGCCAGCAGCGGGGGGGCTAGCGGAACCTACGAGCAGTACTTC. Translated: CASSGGASGTYEQYF.

The V call is TRBV2, the J call TRBJ1-3; no firm D call. The CDR3 has 14 residues. Trimming stripped 3 bases from V and 1 base from J, with 7 bases between. Germline V lookup: CDR1 SNHLY, CDR2 FYNNEI. CDR3 nucleotides: TGTGCCAGCAGTGAGTGGGAGTCTGGAAACACCATATATTTT. Protein: CASSEWESGNTIYF.

This clonotype appeared a few times. The chain has TRBV29-1 and TRBJ2-5; no definite D call. This CDR3 has 12 amino acids. Trimming took off 4 bases at V and 0 bases at J, with 6 bases between the two ends. Germline CDR1 is SQVTM and CDR2 is ANQGSEA. The CDR3 spells CSVAPNQETQYF. CDR3 coding DNA: TGCAGCGTTGCACCGAACCAAGAGACCCAGTACTTC. The complete variable domain, with remaining parts taken from reference TRBV29-1 and TRBJ2-5, reads SAVISQKPSRDICQRGTSLTIQCQVDSQVTMMFWYRQQPGQSLTLIATANQGSEATYESGFVIDKFPISRPNLTFSTLTVSNMSPEDSSIYLCSVAPNQETQYFGPGTRLLVL.

This clonotype was detected a few times. The genes are TRBV30 and TRBJ2-1; TRBD2 matches 10 bases. V lost 0 bases to trimming and J lost 8 bases; unmatched junction nucleotides: 7. The CDR3 consists of 15 residues. Per the germline V gene, CDR1 is GTSNPN and CDR2 is SVGIG (reference sequence). CDR3 region: CAWSVIAGGQDEQFF. The CDR3 DNA sequence: TGTGCCTGGAGTGTTATAGCGGGAGGTCAGGATGAGCAGTTCTTC.

The chain has TRBV2 and TRBJ1-2; 9 nucleotides agree with TRBD1. Germline V CDR1 and CDR2: SNHLY, FYNNEI. V was pared by 6 bases and J by 4 bases, with 6 bases of the junction left unmatched. CDR3 size: 14 residues. Here the CDR3 DNA reads TGTGCCAGCAGCCTCCGGGACAGGGCCTATGGCTACACCTTC. It encodes CASSLRDRAYGYTF. Complete variable domain (other parts from reference TRBV2 and TRBJ1-2): EPEVTQTPSHQVTQMGQEVILRCVPISNHLYFYWYRQILGQKVEFLVSFYNNEISEKSEIFDDQFSVERPDGSNFTLKIRSTKLEDSAMYFCASSLRDRAYGYTFGSGTRLTVV.

This clonotype was seen just once. This chain links TRBV15 with TRBJ2-2; D possibly corresponds to TRBD1 (5 bases). The V and J ends lost 8 bases and 0 bases respectively, with 16 bases between them. The germline V gene encodes CDR1 LNHNV and CDR2 YYDKDF (reference sequence). The CDR3 spans 16 residues. The DNA for the CDR3 is TGTGCCACCGGAAGGTGGGGCCCCGCGAACACCGGGGAGCTGTTTTTT. Residues: CATGRWGPANTGELFF.

Comments on this clonotype: The conserved closing phenylalanine or tryptophan is absent in this CDR3, likely reflecting a read error. J is TRBJ1-2 and V is TRBV11-2; D unclear. The germline V gene has CDR1 SGHAT and CDR2 FQNNGV. This CDR3 has 15 residues. V dropped 1 base and J dropped 0 bases, with 9 bases sitting between them. In DNA, the CDR3 is TGTGCCAGCAGCTTAGGAGGGCCCGCTAACTATGGCTACACCTCC. It encodes CASSLGGPANYGYTS.